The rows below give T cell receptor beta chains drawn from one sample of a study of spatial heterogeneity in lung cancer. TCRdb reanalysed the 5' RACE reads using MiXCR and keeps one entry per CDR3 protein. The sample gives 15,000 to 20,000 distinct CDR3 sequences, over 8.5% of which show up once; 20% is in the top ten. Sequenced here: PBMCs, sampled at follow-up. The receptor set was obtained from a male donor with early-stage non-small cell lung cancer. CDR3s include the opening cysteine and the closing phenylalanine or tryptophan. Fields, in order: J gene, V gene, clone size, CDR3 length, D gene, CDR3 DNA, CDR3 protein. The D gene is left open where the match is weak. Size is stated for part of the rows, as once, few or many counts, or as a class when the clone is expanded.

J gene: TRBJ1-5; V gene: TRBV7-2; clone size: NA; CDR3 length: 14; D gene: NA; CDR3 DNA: TGTGCCAGCAGCTACACCGGGAGCAATCAGCCCCAGCATTTT; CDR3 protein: CASSYTGSNQPQHF
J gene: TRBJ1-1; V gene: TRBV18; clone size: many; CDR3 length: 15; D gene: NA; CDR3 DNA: TGTGCCAGCTCACCATGGGACGGCCAGGGCGCTGAAGCTTTCTTT; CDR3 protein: CASSPWDGQGAEAFF
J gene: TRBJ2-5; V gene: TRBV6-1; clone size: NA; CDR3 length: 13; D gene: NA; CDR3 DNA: TGTGCCAGCACTTGGGGGGGGCTAGAGACCCAGTACTTC; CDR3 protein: CASTWGGLETQYF
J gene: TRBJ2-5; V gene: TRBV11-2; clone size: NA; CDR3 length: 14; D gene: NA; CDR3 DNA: TGTGCCAGCAGCACACCGGGACACCAAGAGACCCAGTACTTC; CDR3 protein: CASSTPGHQETQYF
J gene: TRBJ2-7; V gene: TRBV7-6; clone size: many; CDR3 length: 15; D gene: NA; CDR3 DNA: TGTGCCAGCAGCCACCGAGAATCGGTACTCTACGAGCAGTACTTC; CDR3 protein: CASSHRESVLYEQYF
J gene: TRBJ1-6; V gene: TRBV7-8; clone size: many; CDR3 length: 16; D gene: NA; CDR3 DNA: TGTGCCAGCAGCCCTACCGGGGGGAGGGGCAATTCACCCCTCCACTTT; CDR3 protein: CASSPTGGRGNSPLHF
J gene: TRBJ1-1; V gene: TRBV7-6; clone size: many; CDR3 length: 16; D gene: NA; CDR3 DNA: TGTGCCAGCAGCCCAATCCCCCTCCACGTGAACACTGAAGCTTTCTTT; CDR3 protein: CASSPIPLHVNTEAFF
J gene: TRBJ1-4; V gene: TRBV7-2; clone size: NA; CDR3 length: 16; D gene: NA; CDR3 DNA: TGTGCCAGCAGCTTATGGGGGTCGGCAACTAATGAAAAACTGTTTTTT; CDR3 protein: CASSLWGSATNEKLFF
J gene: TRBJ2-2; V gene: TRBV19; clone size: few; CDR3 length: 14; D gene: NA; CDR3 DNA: TGTGCCAGTAGTATAGGTCTTAACACCGGGGAGCTGTTTTTT; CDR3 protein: CASSIGLNTGELFF
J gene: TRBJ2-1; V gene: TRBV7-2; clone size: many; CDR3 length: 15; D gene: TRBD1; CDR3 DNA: TGTGCCAGCAGCCCTAGAGGGGGCAGCCACAATGAGCAGTTCTTC; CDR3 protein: CASSPRGGSHNEQFF
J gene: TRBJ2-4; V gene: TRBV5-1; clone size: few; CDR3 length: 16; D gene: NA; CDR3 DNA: TGCGCCAGCAGCTTGGACAGGGAGGTAGCCAAAAACATTCAGTACTTC; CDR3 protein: CASSLDREVAKNIQYF
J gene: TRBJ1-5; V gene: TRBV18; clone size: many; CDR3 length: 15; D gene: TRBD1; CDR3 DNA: TGTGCCAGCTCTAGGTCGACAGGGTCGGATCAGCCCCAGCATTTT; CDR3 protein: CASSRSTGSDQPQHF
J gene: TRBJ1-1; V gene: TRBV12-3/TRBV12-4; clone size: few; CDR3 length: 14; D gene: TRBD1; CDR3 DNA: TGTGCCAGCAGCATACAGGGGTTGGTCACTGAAGCTTTCTTT; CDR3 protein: CASSIQGLVTEAFF
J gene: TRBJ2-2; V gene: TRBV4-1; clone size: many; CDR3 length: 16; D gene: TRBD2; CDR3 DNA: TGCGCCAGCAGCTGGCGGGGGGCATCCGGCACCGGGGAGCTGTTTTTT; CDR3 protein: CASSWRGASGTGELFF
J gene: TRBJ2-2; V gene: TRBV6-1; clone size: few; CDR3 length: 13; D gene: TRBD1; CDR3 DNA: TGTGCCGGTCACACAGGGGGCACCGGGGAGCTGTTTTTT; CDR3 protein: CAGHTGGTGELFF
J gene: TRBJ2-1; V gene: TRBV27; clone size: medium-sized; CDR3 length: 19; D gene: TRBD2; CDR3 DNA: TGTGCCAGCAGTCGAAGAGGGACTAGCGGGAGGGGGGGGCACAATGAGCAGTTCTTC; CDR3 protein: CASSRRGTSGRGGHNEQFF
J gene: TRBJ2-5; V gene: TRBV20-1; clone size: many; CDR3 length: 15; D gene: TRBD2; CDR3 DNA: TGCAGTGCCCCGGGCAGACTAGCGGGCCAAGAGACCCAGTACTTC; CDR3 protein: CSAPGRLAGQETQYF
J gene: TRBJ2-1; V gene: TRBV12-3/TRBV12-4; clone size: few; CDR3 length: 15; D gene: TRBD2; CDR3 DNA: TGTGCCAGTAAGCCTAGCGGGGGGGCGGGAAATGAGCAGTTCTTC; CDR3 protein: CASKPSGGAGNEQFF
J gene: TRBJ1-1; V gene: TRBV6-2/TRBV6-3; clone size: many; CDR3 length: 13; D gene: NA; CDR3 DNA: TGTGCCAGCAGTTACCCGAGTAACACTGAAGCTTTCTTT; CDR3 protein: CASSYPSNTEAFF
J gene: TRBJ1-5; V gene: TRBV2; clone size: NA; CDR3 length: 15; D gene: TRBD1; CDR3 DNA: TGTGCCAGCACCCAAGAGACAGGGGCCAATCAGCCCCAGCATTTT; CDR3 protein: CASTQETGANQPQHF
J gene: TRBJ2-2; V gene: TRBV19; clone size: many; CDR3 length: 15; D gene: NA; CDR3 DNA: TGTGCCAGTAGTATTGCGGGGCTAGACACCGGGGAGCTGTTTTTT; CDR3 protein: CASSIAGLDTGELFF
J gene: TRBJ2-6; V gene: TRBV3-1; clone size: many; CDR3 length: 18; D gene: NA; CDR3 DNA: TGTGCCAGCAGCCAAGATCAAGCAGAGTTCTCTGGGGCCAACGTCCTGACTTTC; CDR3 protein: CASSQDQAEFSGANVLTF
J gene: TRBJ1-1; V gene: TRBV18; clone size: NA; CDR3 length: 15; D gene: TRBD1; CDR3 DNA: TGTGCCAGCTCTCGGACAGGGTTTATGGACACTGAAGCTTTCTTT; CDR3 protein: CASSRTGFMDTEAFF
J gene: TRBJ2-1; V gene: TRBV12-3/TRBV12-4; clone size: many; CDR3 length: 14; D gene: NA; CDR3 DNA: TGTGCCAGCAGTTTAGTCCTATCCTACAATGAGCAGTTCTTC; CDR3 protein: CASSLVLSYNEQFF
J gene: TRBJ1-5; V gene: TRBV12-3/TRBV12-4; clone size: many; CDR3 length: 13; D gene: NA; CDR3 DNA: TGTGCCAGCAGGGGGACCTCCGGTCAGCCCCAGCATTTT; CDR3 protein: CASRGTSGQPQHF
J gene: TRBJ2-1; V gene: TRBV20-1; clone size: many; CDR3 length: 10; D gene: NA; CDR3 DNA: TGCAGTGCTGGAGGGGGCTTGGAGTTCTTC; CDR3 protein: CSAGGGLEFF
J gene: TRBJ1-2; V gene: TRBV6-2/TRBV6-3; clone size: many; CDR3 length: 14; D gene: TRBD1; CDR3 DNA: TGTGCCAGCAGTTACTCGACAGGGCACTTCGACTACACCTTC; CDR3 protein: CASSYSTGHFDYTF
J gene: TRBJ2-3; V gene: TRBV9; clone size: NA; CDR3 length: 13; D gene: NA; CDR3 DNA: TGTGCCAGCAGCGTATACGGGGGAGATACGCAGTATTTT; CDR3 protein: CASSVYGGDTQYF
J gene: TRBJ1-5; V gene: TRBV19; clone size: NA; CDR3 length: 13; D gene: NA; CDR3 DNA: TGTGCCAGTAGAAGGTCAAGCAATCAGCCCCAGCATTTT; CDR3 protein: CASRRSSNQPQHF
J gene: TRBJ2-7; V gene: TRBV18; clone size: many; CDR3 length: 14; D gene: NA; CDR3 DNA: TGTGCCAGCTCACCAAGTGGAGGCGGTCGCGAGCAGTACTTC; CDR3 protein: CASSPSGGGREQYF
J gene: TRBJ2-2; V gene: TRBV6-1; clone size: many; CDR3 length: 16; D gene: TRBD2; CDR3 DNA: TGTGCCAGCACTCGATTAGGCGGGAGATCGGGCGGGGAGCTGTTTTTT; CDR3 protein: CASTRLGGRSGGELFF
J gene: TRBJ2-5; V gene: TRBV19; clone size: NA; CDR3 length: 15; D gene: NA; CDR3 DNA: TGTGCCACCACTCAAACTAACGGGGTGTCAGAGACCCAGTACTTC; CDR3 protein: CATTQTNGVSETQYF
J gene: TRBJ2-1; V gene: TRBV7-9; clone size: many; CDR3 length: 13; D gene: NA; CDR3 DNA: TGTGCCAGCAGCTCTTATTCCCGGAATGAGCAGTTCTTC; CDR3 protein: CASSSYSRNEQFF
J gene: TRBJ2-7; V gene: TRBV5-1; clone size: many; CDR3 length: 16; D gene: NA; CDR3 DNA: TGCGCCAGCAGCGGGGAAGACGGGAAAGCGGCCTACGAGCAGTACTTC; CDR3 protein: CASSGEDGKAAYEQYF
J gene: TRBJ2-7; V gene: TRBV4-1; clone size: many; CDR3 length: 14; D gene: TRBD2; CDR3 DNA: TGCGCCAGCAGCCCTTCTCGCGGGGGGTACGAGCAGTACTTC; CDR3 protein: CASSPSRGGYEQYF
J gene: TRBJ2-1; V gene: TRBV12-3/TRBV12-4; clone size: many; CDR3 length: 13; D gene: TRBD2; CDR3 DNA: TGTGCCAGCAGCACTAGCGGATACAATGAGCAGTTCTTC; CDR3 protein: CASSTSGYNEQFF
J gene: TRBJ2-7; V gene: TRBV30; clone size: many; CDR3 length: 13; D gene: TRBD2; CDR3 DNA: TGTGCCTGGAGTTTGGCGGGAGACTACGAGCAGTACTTC; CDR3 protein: CAWSLAGDYEQYF
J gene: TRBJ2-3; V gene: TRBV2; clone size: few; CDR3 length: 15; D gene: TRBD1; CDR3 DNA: TGTGCCAGCAGAAGACTGGGACAGCCCACAGATACGCAGTATTTT; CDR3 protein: CASRRLGQPTDTQYF
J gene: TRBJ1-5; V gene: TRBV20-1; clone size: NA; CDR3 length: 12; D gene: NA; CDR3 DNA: TGCAGTGCTACCGAACCTCCGGGTCCCCAGCATTTT; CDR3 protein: CSATEPPGPQHF
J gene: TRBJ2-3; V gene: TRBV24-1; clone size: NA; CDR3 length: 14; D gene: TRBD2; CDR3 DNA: TGTGCCACCCAGACTAGCGGAGGCACAGATACGCAGTATTTT; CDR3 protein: CATQTSGGTDTQYF
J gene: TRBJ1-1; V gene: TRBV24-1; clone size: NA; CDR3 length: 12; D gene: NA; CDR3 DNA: TGTGCCACCAGGTTGGGGAACACTGAAGCTTTCTTT; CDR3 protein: CATRLGNTEAFF
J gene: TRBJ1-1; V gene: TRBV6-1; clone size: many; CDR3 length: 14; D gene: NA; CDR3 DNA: TGTGCCAGCAGTTCGCAGGGAATTAATCCTGAAGCTTTCTTT; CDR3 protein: CASSSQGINPEAFF
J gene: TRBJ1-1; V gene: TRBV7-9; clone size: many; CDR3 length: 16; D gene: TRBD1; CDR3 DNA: TGTGCCAGCAGCATCAGACAGGGCAATCCGAACACTGAAGCTTTCTTT; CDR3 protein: CASSIRQGNPNTEAFF
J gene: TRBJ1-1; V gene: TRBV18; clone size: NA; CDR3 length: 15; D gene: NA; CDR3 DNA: TGTGCCAGCTCACCCATCAGGGAAAGAAGCACTGAAGCTTTCTTT; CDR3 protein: CASSPIRERSTEAFF
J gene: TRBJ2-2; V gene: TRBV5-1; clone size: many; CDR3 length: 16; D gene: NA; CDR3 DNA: TGCGCCAGCAGCTTGCAACGGACAGAAAACACCGGGGAGCTGTTTTTT; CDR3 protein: CASSLQRTENTGELFF